These T cell receptor beta chains were read from a single sample in a study of cytomegalovirus exposure and HLA in healthy donors. TCRdb's copy holds only in-frame clones and misses some; the assay was immunoSEQ multiplex PCR. The profile shows about 60,000 clones, 77% of them singletons. The sequenced sample consisted of PBMCs. These TCRs come from a female donor in good health and CMV-seronegative. Both conserved end residues are part of each CDR3. D genes are given only for firm matches. Clone size is not always given. Where it is, it says once, few, many or a class for expanded clones.

TRBD1	-	TRBV28	TRBJ1-4	TGTGCCACCCTGACAGGGATCGAAAAACTGTTTTTT	CATLTGIEKLFF
-	-	TRBV18	TRBJ2-7	TGTGCCAGCTCAATCGCCCGAGAGTCCTACGAGCAGTACTTC	CASSIARESYEQYF
-	-	TRBV5-5	TRBJ2-1	TGTGCCAGCAGCTTGTTCAGTACGCAGGACAATGAGCAGTTCTTC	CASSLFSTQDNEQFF
-	-	TRBV28	TRBJ1-1	TGTGCCAGCATCAGGGGCATCGGCACTGAAGCTTTCTTT	CASIRGIGTEAFF
TRBD1	-	TRBV28	TRBJ1-1	TGTGCCAGCAGTTTAGGGTCAGGGGGTGCTTTCTTT	CASSLGSGGAFF
-	-	TRBV6-6	TRBJ2-2	TGTGCCAGCAGTTTGCTAAGGGGAACCGGGGAGCTGTTTTTT	CASSLLRGTGELFF
-	-	TRBV27	TRBJ1-1	TGTGCCAGCAGTCGACGGGACACGCTAACTGAAGCTTTCTTT	CASSRRDTLTEAFF
TRBD1	few	TRBV2	TRBJ1-1	TGTGCCAGCAGTGAACAGGGGGTGGGCACTGAAGCTTTCTTT	CASSEQGVGTEAFF
-	-	TRBV5-1	TRBJ2-6	TGCGCCAGCAGCTTGGGGGGCACCTCTGGGGCCAACGTCCTGACTTTC	CASSLGGTSGANVLTF
TRBD1	-	TRBV7-8	TRBJ1-2	TGTGCCAGCAGCTCCGGGACAGGGACTGGCTACACCTTC	CASSSGTGTGYTF
TRBD2	once	TRBV6-1	TRBJ2-7	TGTGCCAGCAGTGAGGGGGGGTGGGGGGACGAGCAGTACTTC	CASSEGGWGDEQYF
TRBD2	-	TRBV27	TRBJ2-7	TGTGCCAGCAGTCTAAGCGGGAGGGCCATCAACGAGCAGTACTTC	CASSLSGRAINEQYF
TRBD1	-	TRBV6-5	TRBJ1-2	TGTGCCAGCAGTTTCTCACTACAGGGGGCGCTTGGCTACACCTTC	CASSFSLQGALGYTF
-	once	TRBV7-2	TRBJ2-5	TGTGCCAGCAGCGTAGGGGCCACTTCACCAGAGACCCAGTACTTC	CASSVGATSPETQYF
TRBD2	-	TRBV27	TRBJ2-5	TGTGCCAGCAGTCAAGGACTAGCAGATTCCCAAGAGACCCAGTACTTC	CASSQGLADSQETQYF
-	-	TRBV11-2	TRBJ2-5	TGTGCCAGCAGCTTAGGACGACTAGTTCAAGAGACCCAGTACTTC	CASSLGRLVQETQYF
-	-	TRBV19	TRBJ1-2	TGTGCCAGTAGGGGGCCCGGGGAGGCCTATGGCTACACCTTC	CASRGPGEAYGYTF
TRBD1	-	TRBV7-9	TRBJ2-4	TGTGCCAGCAGCCCAGGGGGCGGCCTAGCCAAAAACATTCAGTACTTC	CASSPGGGLAKNIQYF
TRBD1	few	TRBV2	TRBJ2-5	TGTGCCAGCAGTGAGGACAGGGTGGAAGAGACCCAGTACTTC	CASSEDRVEETQYF
-	-	TRBV30	TRBJ1-5	TGTGCCTGGAGGTCGGCAGGGGCTAGCAATCAGCCCCAGCATTTT	CAWRSAGASNQPQHF
-	few	TRBV19	TRBJ2-3	TGTGCCAGTAGTATGAAAGGGAGGCGAGATACGCAGTATTTT	CASSMKGRRDTQYF
TRBD2	once	TRBV28	TRBJ2-7	TGTGCCAGCAGTGGAAGGGGTGGGCAGGGAGGGGTCTACGAGCAGTACTTC	CASSGRGGQGGVYEQYF
-	once	TRBV5-1	TRBJ2-3	TGCGCCAGCAGCTTGGTGGGGGCCAGCACAGATACGCAGTATTTT	CASSLVGASTDTQYF
-	few	TRBV5-4	TRBJ2-7	TGTGCCAGCAGCTTGGAGGGAGGGGGGGACGAGCAGTACTTC	CASSLEGGGDEQYF
-	-	TRBV10-3	TRBJ1-2	TGTGCCATCAGCCCCGGGGCTAACTATGGCTACACCTTC	CAISPGANYGYTF
-	-	TRBV2	TRBJ1-5	TGTGCCAGCAATGCGGCCGTCGGGGATCAGCCCCAGCATTTT	CASNAAVGDQPQHF
-	-	TRBV10-3	TRBJ1-5	TGTGCCATCAGTGAGTCGGAGAGGGCTCCCAATCAGCCCCAGCATTTT	CAISESERAPNQPQHF
-	-	TRBV11-2	TRBJ2-3	TGTGCCAGCAGCACCGGAGGGGATACGCAGTATTTT	CASSTGGDTQYF
TRBD2	-	TRBV2	TRBJ2-3	TGTGCCAGCAGTCAGGGACTAGCGGGTAGCACAGATACGCAGTATTTT	CASSQGLAGSTDTQYF
TRBD1	few	TRBV15	TRBJ2-2	TGTGCCACCAGCAGGACCGGGACAGGACGCACCGGGGAGCTGTTTTTT	CATSRTGTGRTGELFF
-	-	TRBV5-1	TRBJ2-2	TGCGCCAGCAGCGAAAGGACTACATCGAGGTTCCCCGGGGAGCTGTTTTTT	CASSERTTSRFPGELFF
-	-	TRBV7-2	TRBJ2-3	TGTGCCAGCAGCCCATCCATGGCCCCAGATACGCAGTATTTT	CASSPSMAPDTQYF
-	-	TRBV5-6	TRBJ2-1	TGTGCCAGCAGCTCTTTTAGCGCCAATGAGCAGTTCTTC	CASSSFSANEQFF
-	-	TRBV19	TRBJ2-3	TGTGCCAGTAGTATGGGACTGCTTAGCACAGATACGCAGTATTTT	CASSMGLLSTDTQYF
-	once	TRBV11-2	TRBJ1-4	TGTGCCAGCAGCTTAGACTGGCAGGGTGTGTTCGAAAAACTGTTTTTT	CASSLDWQGVFEKLFF
TRBD2	-	TRBV6-4	TRBJ2-3	TGTGCCAGCAGTTCCGGACTAGTGACAGATACGCAGTATTTT	CASSSGLVTDTQYF
-	-	TRBV21-1	TRBJ2-4	TGTGCCAGCAGCAAAGAAAATAATAGCTCGACCAAAAACATTCAGTACTTC	CASSKENNSSTKNIQYF
-	-	TRBV28	TRBJ1-1	TGTGCCAGCAGTATGGTCAGGGGTCAGGGTAGATTGGACACTGAAGCTTTCTTT	CASSMVRGQGRLDTEAFF
-	-	TRBV29-1	TRBJ2-3	TGCAGCGTAAAGGACATACGTAGCACAGATACGCAGTATTTT	CSVKDIRSTDTQYF
TRBD2	-	TRBV9	TRBJ2-5	TGTGCCAGCACCTCATCTAGCGGGGGCCGGGAGACCCAGTACTTC	CASTSSSGGRETQYF
-	-	TRBV18	TRBJ2-3	TGTGCCAGCTCACCAGAGGTGGGCCGCTTGGTAGCCGCGGGAGATACGCAGTATTTT	CASSPEVGRLVAAGDTQYF
-	-	TRBV7-9	TRBJ2-7	TGTGCCAGCAGCTTAGAGGACAGCCCCTACGAGCAGTACTTC	CASSLEDSPYEQYF
TRBD1	-	TRBV28	TRBJ1-5	TGTGCCAGCAGTTTAGCAACAGGGGGCTCGAGTCAGCCCCAGCATTTT	CASSLATGGSSQPQHF
-	-	TRBV7-2	TRBJ2-1	TGTGCCAGCAGCGGGGTCGGGGGTGGTTACAATGAGCAGTTCTTC	CASSGVGGGYNEQFF
-	-	TRBV7-9	TRBJ2-7	TGTGCCAGCAGCTTAACCCAGGGCGGGAACGAGCAGTACTTC	CASSLTQGGNEQYF
TRBD1	-	TRBV4-2	TRBJ2-7	TGTGCCAGCAGCCCAGGGACAGGGGACTCGTACGAGCAGTACTTC	CASSPGTGDSYEQYF
TRBD1	-	TRBV7-2	TRBJ2-5	TGTGCCAGCAGGGACAGGAATGGGGCAGAGACCCAGTACTTC	CASRDRNGAETQYF
-	-	TRBV10-3	TRBJ1-6	TGTGCCATCAGTGAGTCGAACCGGTTAGAATCGGTCTATAATTCCCCCCTCCACTTT	CAISESNRLESVYNSPLHF
-	once	TRBV9	TRBJ2-1	TGTGCCAGCAGCGTAGAAAGGGCCGTTGGGACTCCGAAAAATTTGGAGCAGTTCTTC	CASSVERAVGTPKNLEQFF